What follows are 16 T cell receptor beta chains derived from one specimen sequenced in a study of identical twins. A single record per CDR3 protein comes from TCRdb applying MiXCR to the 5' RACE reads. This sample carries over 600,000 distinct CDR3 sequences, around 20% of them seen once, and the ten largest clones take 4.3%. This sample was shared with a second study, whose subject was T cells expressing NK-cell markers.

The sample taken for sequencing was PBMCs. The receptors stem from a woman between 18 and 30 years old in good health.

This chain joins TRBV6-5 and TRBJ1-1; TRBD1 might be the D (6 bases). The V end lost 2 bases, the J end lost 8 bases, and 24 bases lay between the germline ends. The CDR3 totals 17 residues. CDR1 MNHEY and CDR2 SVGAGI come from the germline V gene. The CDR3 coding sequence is TGTGCCAGCAGTTACCTGGGAGCCGGGGGCTGGATCAGGGAAGCTTTCTTT. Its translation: CASSYLGAGGWIREAFF.

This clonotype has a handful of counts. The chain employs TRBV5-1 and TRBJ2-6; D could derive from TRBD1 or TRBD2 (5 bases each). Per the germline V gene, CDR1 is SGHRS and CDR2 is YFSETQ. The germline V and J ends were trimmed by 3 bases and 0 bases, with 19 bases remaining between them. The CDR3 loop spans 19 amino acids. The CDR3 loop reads CASSSGTGNRLSGANVLTF. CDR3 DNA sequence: TGCGCCAGCAGCTCCGGGACCGGGAACCGACTCTCTGGGGCCAACGTCCTGACTTTC.

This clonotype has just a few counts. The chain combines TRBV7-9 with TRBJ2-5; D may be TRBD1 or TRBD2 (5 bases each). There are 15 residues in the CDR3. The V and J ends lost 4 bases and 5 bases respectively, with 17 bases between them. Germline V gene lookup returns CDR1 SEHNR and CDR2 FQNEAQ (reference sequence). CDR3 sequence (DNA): TGTGCCAGCAGCTCACAGACAGCGGTATGGGAGACCCAGTACTTC. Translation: CASSSQTAVWETQYF.

The CDR3 reads CSATQGYTDTQYF. CDR3 bases: TGCAGTGCAACCCAGGGATACACAGATACGCAGTATTTT. The chain couples TRBV20-1 to TRBJ2-3, with a tentative D call TRBD1 (5 bases). Looked up from germline, CDR1 is DFQATT and CDR2 is SNEGSKA (reference sequence). This CDR3 has 13 residues. The V end was cut by 6 bases, the J end by 2 bases, with 12 bases between.

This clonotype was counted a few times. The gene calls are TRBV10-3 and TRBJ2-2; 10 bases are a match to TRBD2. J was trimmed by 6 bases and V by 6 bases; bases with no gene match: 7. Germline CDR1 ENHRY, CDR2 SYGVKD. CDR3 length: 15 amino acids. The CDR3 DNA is TGTGCCATCAGGAGGACTAGCGGCCTACCCGGGGAGCTGTTTTTT. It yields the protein CAIRRTSGLPGELFF.

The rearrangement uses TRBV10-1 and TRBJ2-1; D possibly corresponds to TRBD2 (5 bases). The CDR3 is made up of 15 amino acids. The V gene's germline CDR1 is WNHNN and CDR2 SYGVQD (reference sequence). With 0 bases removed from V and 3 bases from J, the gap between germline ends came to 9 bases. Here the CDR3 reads CASSESSGSYNEQFF. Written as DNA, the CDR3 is TGCGCCAGCAGTGAGTCTTCGGGGAGCTACAATGAGCAGTTCTTC.

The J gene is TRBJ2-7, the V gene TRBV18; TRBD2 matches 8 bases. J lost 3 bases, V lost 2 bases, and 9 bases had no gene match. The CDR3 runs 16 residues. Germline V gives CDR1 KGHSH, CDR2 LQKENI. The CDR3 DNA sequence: TGTGCCAGCTCACCAGGGGGTAGCGGGGCCTTCTACGAGCAGTACTTC. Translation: CASSPGGSGAFYEQYF. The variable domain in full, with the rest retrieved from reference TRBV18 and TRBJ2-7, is NAGVMQNPRHLVRRRGQEARLRCSPMKGHSHVYWYRQLPEEGLKFMVYLQKENIIDESGMPKERFSAEFPKEGPSILRIQQVVRGDSAAYFCASSPGGSGAFYEQYFGPGTRLTVT.

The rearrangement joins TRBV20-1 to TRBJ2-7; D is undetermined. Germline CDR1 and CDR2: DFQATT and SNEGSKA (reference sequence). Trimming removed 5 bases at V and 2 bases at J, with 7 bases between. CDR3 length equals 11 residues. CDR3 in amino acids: CSAVGPYEQYF. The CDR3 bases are TGCAGTGCTGTCGGACCCTACGAGCAGTACTTC.

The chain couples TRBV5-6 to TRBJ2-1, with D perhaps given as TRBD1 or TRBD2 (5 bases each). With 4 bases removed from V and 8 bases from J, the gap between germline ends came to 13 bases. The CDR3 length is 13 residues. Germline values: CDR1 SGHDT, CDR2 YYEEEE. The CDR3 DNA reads TGTGCCAGCAGCCGAAGAGGGGTCCATGAGCAGTTCTTC. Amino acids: CASSRRGVHEQFF.

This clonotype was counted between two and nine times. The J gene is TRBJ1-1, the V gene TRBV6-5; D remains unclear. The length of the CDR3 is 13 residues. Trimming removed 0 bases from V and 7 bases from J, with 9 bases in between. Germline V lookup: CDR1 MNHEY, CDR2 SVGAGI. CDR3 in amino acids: CASSYSSGFEAFF. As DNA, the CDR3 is TGTGCCAGCAGTTACTCGTCAGGCTTTGAAGCTTTCTTT.

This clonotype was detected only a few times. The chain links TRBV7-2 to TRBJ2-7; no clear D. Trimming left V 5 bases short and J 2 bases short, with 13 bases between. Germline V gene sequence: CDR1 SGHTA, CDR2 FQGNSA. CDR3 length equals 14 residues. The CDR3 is CASSRSADPYEQYF. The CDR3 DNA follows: TGTGCCAGCAGCCGCTCCGCTGACCCCTACGAGCAGTACTTC. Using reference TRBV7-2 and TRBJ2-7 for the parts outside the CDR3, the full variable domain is GAGVSQSPSNKVTEKGKDVELRCDPISGHTALYWYRQSLGQGLEFLIYFQGNSAPDKSGLPSDRFSAERTGGSVSTLTIQRTQQEDSAVYLCASSRSADPYEQYFGPGTRLTVT.

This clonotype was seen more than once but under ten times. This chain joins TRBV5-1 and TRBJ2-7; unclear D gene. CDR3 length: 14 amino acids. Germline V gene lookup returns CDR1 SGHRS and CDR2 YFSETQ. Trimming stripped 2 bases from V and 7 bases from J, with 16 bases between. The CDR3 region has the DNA TGCGCCAGCAGCTTTGCGGACCCAAGTGGGGAGCAGTACTTC. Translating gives CASSFADPSGEQYF.

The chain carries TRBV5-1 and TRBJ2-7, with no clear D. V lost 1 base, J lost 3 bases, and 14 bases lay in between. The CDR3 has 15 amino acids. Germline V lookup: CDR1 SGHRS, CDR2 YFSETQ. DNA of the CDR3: TGCGCCAGCAGCTTGAGCGCAGAGCCGATCTACGAGCAGTACTTC. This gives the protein CASSLSAEPIYEQYF.

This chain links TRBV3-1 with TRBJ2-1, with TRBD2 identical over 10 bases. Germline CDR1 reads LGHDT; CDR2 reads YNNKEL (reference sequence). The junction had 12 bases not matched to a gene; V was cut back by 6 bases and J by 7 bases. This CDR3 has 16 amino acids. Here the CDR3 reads CASRSQLAGSVNEQFF. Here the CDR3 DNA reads TGTGCCAGCAGGTCTCAACTAGCGGGATCGGTGAATGAGCAGTTCTTC.

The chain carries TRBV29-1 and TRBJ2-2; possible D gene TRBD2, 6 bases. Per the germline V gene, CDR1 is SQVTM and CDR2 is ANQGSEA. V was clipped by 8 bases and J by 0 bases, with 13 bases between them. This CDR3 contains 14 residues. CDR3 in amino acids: CSIPGDANTGELFF. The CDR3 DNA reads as TGCAGCATTCCGGGGGACGCGAACACCGGGGAGCTGTTTTTT.

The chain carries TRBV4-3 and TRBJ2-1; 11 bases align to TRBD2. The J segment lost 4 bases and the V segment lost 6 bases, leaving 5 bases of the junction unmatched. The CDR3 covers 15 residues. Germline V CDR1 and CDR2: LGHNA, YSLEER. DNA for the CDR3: TGCGCCAGCAGTCGGACTAGCGGGCAGTACAATGAGCAGTTCTTC. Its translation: CASSRTSGQYNEQFF.